The clone carrying this T cell receptor beta chain appeared a single time. This entry comes from a study of blood T cell repertoires in COVID-19. The data were produced by immunoSEQ multiplex PCR, yet TCRdb's version contains in-frame clones alone and is incomplete. The data show about 380,000 clones, around 90% seen once. Trimming pared 10 bases from V and 8 bases from J, leaving 17 bases between. CDR1 and CDR2 (germline): MDHEN, SYDVKM. The CDR3 totals 13 residues. V usage is TRBV28 and J usage is TRBJ1-4, with TRBD1 as a possible D gene (6 bases). This sequence originates from a man aged 18 to 30 with active or convalescent COVID-19. Sequencing was carried out using peripheral blood. The CDR3 DNA reads as TGTGCCACCATCCAGGGGTTGGGCGAAAAACTGTTTTTT. This codes for CATIQGLGEKLFF.